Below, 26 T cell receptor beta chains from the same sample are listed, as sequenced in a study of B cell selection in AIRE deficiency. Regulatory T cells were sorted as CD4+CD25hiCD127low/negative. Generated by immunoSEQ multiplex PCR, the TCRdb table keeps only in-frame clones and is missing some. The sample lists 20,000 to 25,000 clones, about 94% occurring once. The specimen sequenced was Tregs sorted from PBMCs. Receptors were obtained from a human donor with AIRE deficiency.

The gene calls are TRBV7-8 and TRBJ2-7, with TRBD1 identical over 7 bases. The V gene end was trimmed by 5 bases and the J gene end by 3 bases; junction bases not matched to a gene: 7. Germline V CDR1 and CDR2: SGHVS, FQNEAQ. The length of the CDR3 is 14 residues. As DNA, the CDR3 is TGTGCCAGCAGCCTCCGACAGGGTTACTACGAGCAGTACTTC. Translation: CASSLRQGYYEQYF.

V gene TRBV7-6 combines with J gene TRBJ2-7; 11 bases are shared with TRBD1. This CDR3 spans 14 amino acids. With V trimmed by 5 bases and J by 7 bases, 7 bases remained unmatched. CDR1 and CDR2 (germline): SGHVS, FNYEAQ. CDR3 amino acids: CASSLGQGALEQYF. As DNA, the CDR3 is TGTGCCAGCAGCCTCGGACAGGGGGCGTTAGAGCAGTACTTC.

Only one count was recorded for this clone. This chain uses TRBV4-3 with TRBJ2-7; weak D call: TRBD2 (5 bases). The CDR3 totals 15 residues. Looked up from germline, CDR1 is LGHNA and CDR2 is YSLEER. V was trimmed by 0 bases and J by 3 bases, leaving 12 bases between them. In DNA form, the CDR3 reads TGCGCCAGCAGCCAAGAAAAGCGGACCTACTACGAGCAGTACTTC. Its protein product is CASSQEKRTYYEQYF.

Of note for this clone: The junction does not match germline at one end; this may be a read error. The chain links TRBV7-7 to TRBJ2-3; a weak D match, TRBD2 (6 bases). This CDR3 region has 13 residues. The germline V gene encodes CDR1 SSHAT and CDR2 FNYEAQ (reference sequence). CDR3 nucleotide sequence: TGTGCTAGCAGCTTCGGAGGGGTGGATACGCAGTATTTT. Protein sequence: CASSFGGVDTQYF.

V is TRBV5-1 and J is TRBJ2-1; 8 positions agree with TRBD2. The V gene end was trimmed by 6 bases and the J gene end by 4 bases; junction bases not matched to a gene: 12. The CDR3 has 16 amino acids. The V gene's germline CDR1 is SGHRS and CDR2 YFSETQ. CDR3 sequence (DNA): TGCGCCAGCAACAAAGAGGGACTAGGACTTTACAATGAGCAGTTCTTC. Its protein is CASNKEGLGLYNEQFF.

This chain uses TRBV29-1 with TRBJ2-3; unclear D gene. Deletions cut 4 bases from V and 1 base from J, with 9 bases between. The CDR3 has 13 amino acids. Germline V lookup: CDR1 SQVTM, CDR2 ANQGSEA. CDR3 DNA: TGCAGCGTTGGGACGACGGGCACAGATACGCAGTATTTT. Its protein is CSVGTTGTDTQYF.

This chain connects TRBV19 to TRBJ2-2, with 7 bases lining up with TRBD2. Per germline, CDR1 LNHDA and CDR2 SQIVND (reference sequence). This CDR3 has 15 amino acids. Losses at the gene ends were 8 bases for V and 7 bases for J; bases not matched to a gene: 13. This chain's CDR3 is CASSWGGSIIGELFF. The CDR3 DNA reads TGTGCCAGTTCATGGGGCGGGAGTATTATCGGGGAGCTGTTTTTT.

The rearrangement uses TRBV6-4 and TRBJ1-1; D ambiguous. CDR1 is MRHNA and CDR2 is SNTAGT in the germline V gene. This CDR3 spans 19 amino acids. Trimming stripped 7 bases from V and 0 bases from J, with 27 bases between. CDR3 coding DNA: TGTGCCAGCACCGCTCGGTTGCGGCGGAGGACTAAGGTGAACACTGAAGCTTTCTTT. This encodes CASTARLRRRTKVNTEAFF.

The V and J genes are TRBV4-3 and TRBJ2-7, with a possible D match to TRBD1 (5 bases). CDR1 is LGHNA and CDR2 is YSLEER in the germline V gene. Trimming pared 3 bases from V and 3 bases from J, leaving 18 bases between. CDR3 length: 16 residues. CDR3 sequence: CASSHPPSVGDYEQYF. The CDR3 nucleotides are TGCGCCAGCAGCCACCCGCCCTCGGTAGGGGACTACGAGCAGTACTTC.

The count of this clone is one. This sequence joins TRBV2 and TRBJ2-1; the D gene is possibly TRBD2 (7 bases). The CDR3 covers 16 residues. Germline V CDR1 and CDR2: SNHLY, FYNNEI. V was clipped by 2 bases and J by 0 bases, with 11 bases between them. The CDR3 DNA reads TGTGCCAGCAGTGAATGGGGGGGGCGCTCCTACAATGAGCAGTTCTTC. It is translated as CASSEWGGRSYNEQFF.

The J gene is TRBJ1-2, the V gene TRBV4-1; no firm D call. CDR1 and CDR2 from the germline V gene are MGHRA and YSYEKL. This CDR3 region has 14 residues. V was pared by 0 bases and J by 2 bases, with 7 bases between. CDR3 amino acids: CASSQDLTNYGYTF. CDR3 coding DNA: TGCGCCAGCAGCCAAGATTTGACGAACTATGGCTACACCTTC.

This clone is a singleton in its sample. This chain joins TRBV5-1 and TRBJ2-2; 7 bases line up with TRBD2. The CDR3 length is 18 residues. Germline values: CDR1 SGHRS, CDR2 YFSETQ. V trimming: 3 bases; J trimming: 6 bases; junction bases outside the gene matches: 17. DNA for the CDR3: TGCGCCAGCAGCTCCAGGGCGGGAGCAGGATTGAGGGCCGGGGAGCTGTTTTTT. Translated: CASSSRAGAGLRAGELFF.

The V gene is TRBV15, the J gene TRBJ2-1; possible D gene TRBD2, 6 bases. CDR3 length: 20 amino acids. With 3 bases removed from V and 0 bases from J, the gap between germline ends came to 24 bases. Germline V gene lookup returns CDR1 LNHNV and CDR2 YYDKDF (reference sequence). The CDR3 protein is CATSRGWGREVEGSYNEQFF. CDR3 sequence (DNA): TGTGCCACCAGCAGGGGGTGGGGCAGGGAGGTGGAGGGCTCCTACAATGAGCAGTTCTTC.

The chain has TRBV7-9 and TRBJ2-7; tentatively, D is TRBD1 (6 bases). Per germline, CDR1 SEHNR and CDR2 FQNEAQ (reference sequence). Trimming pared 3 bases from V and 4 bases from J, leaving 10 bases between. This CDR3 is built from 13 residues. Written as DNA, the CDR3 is TGTGCCAGCAGCTTCCGGCAGGGGTACGAGCAGTACTTC. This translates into CASSFRQGYEQYF.

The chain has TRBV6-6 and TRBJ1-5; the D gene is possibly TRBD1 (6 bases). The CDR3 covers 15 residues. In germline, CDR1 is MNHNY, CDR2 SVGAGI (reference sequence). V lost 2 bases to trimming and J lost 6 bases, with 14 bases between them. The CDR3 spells CASSYEIRGGQPQHF. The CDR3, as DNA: TGTGCCAGCAGTTACGAGATCAGGGGAGGTCAGCCCCAGCATTTT.

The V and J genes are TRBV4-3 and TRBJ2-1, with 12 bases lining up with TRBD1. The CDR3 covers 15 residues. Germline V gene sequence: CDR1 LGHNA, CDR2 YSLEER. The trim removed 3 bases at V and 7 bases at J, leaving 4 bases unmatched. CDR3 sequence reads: CASSQRDRGRNEQFF. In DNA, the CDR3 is TGCGCCAGCAGCCAGAGGGACAGGGGGCGAAATGAGCAGTTCTTC.

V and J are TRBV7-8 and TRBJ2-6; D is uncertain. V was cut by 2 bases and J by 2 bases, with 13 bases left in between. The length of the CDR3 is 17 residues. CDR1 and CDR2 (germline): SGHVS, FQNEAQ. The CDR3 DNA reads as TGTGCCAGCAGCTTATTCGGGTGGGCACCTGGGGCCAACGTCCTGACTTTC. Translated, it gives CASSLFGWAPGANVLTF.

CDR3 region: CASSYSGTGKKLFF. The CDR3 region has the DNA TGTGCCAGCAGTTATTCGGGGACAGGGAAAAAACTGTTTTTT. The gene calls are TRBV6-6 and TRBJ1-4, with 9 bases aligning to TRBD1. The CDR3 spans 14 residues. Germline-derived CDR1 and CDR2 are MNHNY and SVGAGI (reference sequence). The trim removed 3 bases at V and 9 bases at J, leaving 5 bases unmatched.

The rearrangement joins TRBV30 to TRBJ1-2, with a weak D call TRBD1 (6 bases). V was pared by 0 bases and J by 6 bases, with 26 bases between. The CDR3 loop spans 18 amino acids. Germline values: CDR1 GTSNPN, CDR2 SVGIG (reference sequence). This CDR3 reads CAWSVLLSLGHRADGYTF. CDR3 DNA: TGTGCCTGGAGTGTACTTCTTTCTTTGGGCCACAGGGCGGATGGCTACACCTTC. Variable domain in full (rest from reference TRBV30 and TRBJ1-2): SQTIHQWPATLVQPVGSPLSLECTVEGTSNPNLYWYRQAAGRGLQLLFYSVGIGQISSEVPQNLSASRPQDRQFILSSKKLLLSDSGFYLCAWSVLLSLGHRADGYTFGSGTRLTVV.

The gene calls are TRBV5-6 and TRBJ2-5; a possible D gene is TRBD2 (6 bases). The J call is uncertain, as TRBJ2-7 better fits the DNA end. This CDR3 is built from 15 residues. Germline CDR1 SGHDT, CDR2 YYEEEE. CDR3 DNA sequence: TGTGCCAGCAGCTCGGGACTCCGGATCTCCTACGAGCAGTACTTC. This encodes CASSSGLRISYEQYF.

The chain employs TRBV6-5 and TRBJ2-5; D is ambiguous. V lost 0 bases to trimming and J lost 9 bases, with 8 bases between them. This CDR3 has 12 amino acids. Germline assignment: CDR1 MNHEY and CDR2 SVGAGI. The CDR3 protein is CASSYSSTAQYF. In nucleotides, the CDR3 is TGTGCCAGCAGTTACTCGAGTACCGCCCAGTACTTC.

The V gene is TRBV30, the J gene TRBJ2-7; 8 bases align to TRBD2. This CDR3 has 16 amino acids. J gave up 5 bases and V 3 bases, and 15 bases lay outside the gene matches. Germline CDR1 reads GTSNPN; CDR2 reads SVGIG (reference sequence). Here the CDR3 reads CAWRNLPGGATHEQYF. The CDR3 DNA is TGTGCCTGGAGAAACCTGCCGGGGGGGGCTACCCACGAGCAGTACTTC.

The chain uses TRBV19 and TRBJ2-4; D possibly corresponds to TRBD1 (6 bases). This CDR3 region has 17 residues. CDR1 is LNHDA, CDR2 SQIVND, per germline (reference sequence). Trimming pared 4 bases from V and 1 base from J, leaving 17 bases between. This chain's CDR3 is CASSTHRAREAKNIQYF. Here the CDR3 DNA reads TGTGCCAGTAGTACACACAGGGCGAGGGAGGCCAAAAACATTCAGTACTTC. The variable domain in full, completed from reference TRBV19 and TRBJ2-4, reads DGGITQSPKYLFRKEGQNVTLSCEQNLNHDAMYWYRQDPGQGLRLIYYSQIVNDFQKGDIAEGYSVSREKKESFPLTVTSAQKNPTAFYLCASSTHRAREAKNIQYFGAGTRLSVL.

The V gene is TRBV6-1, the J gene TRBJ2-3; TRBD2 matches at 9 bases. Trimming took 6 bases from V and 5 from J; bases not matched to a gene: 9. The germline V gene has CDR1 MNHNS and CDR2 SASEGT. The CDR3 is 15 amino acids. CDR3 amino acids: CASRRGAGGRDTQYF. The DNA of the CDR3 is TGTGCCAGCAGACGGGGGGCGGGAGGGAGAGATACGCAGTATTTT.

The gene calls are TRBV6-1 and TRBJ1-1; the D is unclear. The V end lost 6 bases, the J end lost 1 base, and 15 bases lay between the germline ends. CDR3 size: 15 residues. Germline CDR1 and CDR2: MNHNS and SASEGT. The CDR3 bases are TGTGCCAGCAGCAAAAGGCCGGTGTCGAACACTGAAGCTTTCTTT. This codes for CASSKRPVSNTEAFF.

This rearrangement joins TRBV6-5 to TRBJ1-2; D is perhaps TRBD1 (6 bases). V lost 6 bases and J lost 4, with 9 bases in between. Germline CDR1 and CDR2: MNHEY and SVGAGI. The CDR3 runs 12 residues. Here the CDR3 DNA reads TGTGCCAGCAGGAACAGGGTCTATGGCTACACCTTC. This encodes CASRNRVYGYTF.